These T cell receptor beta chains were read from a single sample in a study of cytomegalovirus exposure and HLA in healthy donors. Some clones are missing from TCRdb's copy, which holds only in-frame ones; the method was immunoSEQ multiplex PCR. The sample yields 55,000 to 65,000 clones, approximately 83% seen once. The material sequenced was PBMCs. Receptors were obtained from a female donor in good health and CMV-seronegative. The conserved cysteine and the conserved F or W are not part of the CDR3 here. The order of the fields is CDR3 protein, V gene, J gene, CDR3 length.

CDR3: ASSITGGTGNTIY; V: TRBV5-1; J: TRBJ1-3; length: 13
CDR3: ASSLGLAVGEQY; V: TRBV18; J: TRBJ2-7; length: 12
CDR3: ASSLQTRGTGELF; V: TRBV7-3; J: TRBJ2-2; length: 13
CDR3: ASSVASAGRQETQY; V: TRBV9; J: TRBJ2-5; length: 14
CDR3: ASGDRGYGYT; V: TRBV12-5; J: TRBJ1-2; length: 10
CDR3: ASGRGQSYGYT; V: TRBV12-5; J: TRBJ1-2; length: 11
CDR3: ASSRQWGQAGNEQF; V: TRBV4-1; J: TRBJ2-1; length: 14
CDR3: ASSETLEVAQY; V: TRBV6-1; J: TRBJ2-3; length: 11
CDR3: ASSSRDFSGELF; V: TRBV7-9; J: TRBJ2-2; length: 12
CDR3: AISTGSSGNTIY; V: TRBV10-3; J: TRBJ1-3; length: 12
CDR3: ASSLASPRETQY; V: TRBV7-2; J: TRBJ2-5; length: 12
CDR3: ASSEAGPGEKLF; V: TRBV6-1; J: TRBJ1-4; length: 12
CDR3: ASSERTGVNYGYT; V: TRBV6-1; J: TRBJ1-2; length: 13
CDR3: ASSGRGTSETQY; V: TRBV9; J: TRBJ2-5; length: 12
CDR3: SVDAGGPNEQY; V: TRBV29-1; J: TRBJ2-7; length: 11
CDR3: ASSIATSGVPYNEQF; V: TRBV19; J: TRBJ2-1; length: 15
CDR3: ASSPVWLTSGGTNEQF; V: TRBV18; J: TRBJ2-1; length: 16
CDR3: ANSLGGGSYNEQF; V: TRBV7-9; J: TRBJ2-1; length: 13
CDR3: ASSLAPGQGNYGYT; V: TRBV7-9; J: TRBJ1-2; length: 14
CDR3: ASSATSEGQSGEQY; V: TRBV9; J: .; length: 14
CDR3: ASSLDYYEQY; V: TRBV5-1; J: TRBJ2-7; length: 10
CDR3: ASSETGERGETQY; V: TRBV5-1; J: TRBJ2-5; length: 13
CDR3: ASTGTGGGGGELF; V: TRBV2; J: TRBJ2-2; length: 13
CDR3: ASQGSGANVLT; V: TRBV28; J: TRBJ2-6; length: 11
CDR3: ASSLFRGTTEAF; V: TRBV28; J: TRBJ1-1; length: 12
CDR3: ASSSSAWNEQF; V: TRBV28; J: TRBJ2-1; length: 11
CDR3: ASSEGLNTEAF; V: TRBV14; J: TRBJ1-1; length: 11
CDR3: ASRRPDRDTEAF; V: TRBV6-5; J: TRBJ1-1; length: 12
CDR3: ASSPRRQGDRTNEKLF; V: TRBV18; J: TRBJ1-4; length: 16
CDR3: ASSLVGSAQETQY; V: TRBV7-2; J: TRBJ2-5; length: 13
CDR3: ASSTDSAYEQY; V: TRBV25-1; J: TRBJ2-7; length: 11
CDR3: ASSPQGHPTTGELF; V: TRBV7-2; J: TRBJ2-2; length: 14
CDR3: ASSLERRGRNEQF; V: TRBV5-1; J: TRBJ2-1; length: 13